These 11 T cell receptor beta chains came from one sample sequenced in a study of T-cell memory formation after mild COVID-19 (TCRdb year 2021). Library preparation used 5' RACE. The sequencer listed for this sample is Illumina NovaSeq 6000. The public reads were reanalyzed by TCRdb: fastp trimming at Q25, MiXCR alignment, in-frame beta chains only. Rows are unified per CDR3 protein, each entry keeping the most common DNA and genes. Here the sample has about 390,000 distinct CDR3 sequences; approximately 21% occur a single time. The ten top clones hold under 15% of the sample. Sequenced sample: PBMCs or a T cell subset sorted from them (not recorded which). These receptors were collected from an adult woman who had mild COVID-19 (a few samples of this study predate the infection). The sample titles of this study are shuffled in the database, so cell type and time point are left out; the donor was told from shared clones.

The chain carries TRBV5-4 and TRBJ2-7; D remains unclear. V lost 3 bases and J lost 7, with 14 bases in between. The CDR3 has 13 amino acids. Germline CDR1 reads SGHNT; CDR2 reads YYREEE (reference sequence). This CDR3 reads CASSSDQHREQYF. In DNA, the CDR3 is TGTGCCAGCAGCTCAGATCAACATCGGGAGCAGTACTTC.

The chain is built from TRBV20-1 and TRBJ2-5, with 11 nucleotides matching TRBD2. This CDR3 region has 14 residues. Trimming cost V 5 bases and J 2 bases; bases outside gene matches: 4. In germline, CDR1 is DFQATT, CDR2 SNEGSKA (reference sequence). DNA for the CDR3: TGCAGTGCTCCTAGCGGGGGGAATCAAGAGACCCAGTACTTC. Its protein is CSAPSGGNQETQYF.

CDR3 nucleotides: TGTGCCAGCACCCCGGGGGGGATCAGTACTGAAGCTTTCTTT. As protein: CASTPGGISTEAFF. V and J are TRBV5-6 and TRBJ1-1, with D perhaps matching TRBD1 (5 bases). The V end lost 6 bases, the J end lost 5 bases, and 17 bases lay between the germline ends. The CDR3 has 14 residues. The germline gives CDR1 SGHDT, CDR2 YYEEEE.

V gene TRBV10-3 combines with J gene TRBJ1-2, with D uncertain. CDR1 is ENHRY, CDR2 SYGVKD, per germline. The CDR3 is made up of 12 amino acids. V was trimmed by 3 bases and J by 6 bases, leaving 8 bases between them. The CDR3 reads CAISEGGHGYTF. As DNA, the CDR3 is TGTGCCATCAGTGAAGGCGGACATGGCTACACCTTC.

The gene calls are TRBV20-1 and TRBJ2-5, with a weak D call TRBD2 (5 bases). From germline, CDR1 is DFQATT and CDR2 SNEGSKA (reference sequence). The CDR3 is 14 amino acids. V lost 1 base to trimming and J lost 2 bases, with 11 bases between them. The CDR3 reads CSARARGPQETQYF. Written as DNA, the CDR3 is TGCAGTGCTAGAGCCCGGGGTCCACAAGAGACCCAGTACTTC.

V is TRBV29-1 and J is TRBJ2-1, with 8 bases that match TRBD1. The V segment lost 4 bases and the J segment 6 bases; nucleotides outside the gene matches: 5. This CDR3 comprises 13 residues. Germline V gene data show CDR1 as SQVTM and CDR2 as ANQGSEA. CDR3 sequence reads: CSVAGQGGNEQFF. Here the CDR3 DNA reads TGCAGCGTTGCCGGACAGGGAGGCAATGAGCAGTTCTTC.

This clonotype has only a few counts. V usage is TRBV7-9 and J usage is TRBJ1-2; D is perhaps TRBD1 (5 bases). Between the trimmed V and J ends, which lost 0 bases and 4 bases, there was a span of 12 bases. Germline V gene lookup returns CDR1 SEHNR and CDR2 FQNEAQ (reference sequence). The CDR3 spans 15 residues. Here the CDR3 DNA reads TGTGCCAGCAGCTTAGCGAGGGACGCCGCCTATGGCTACACCTTC. It translates to CASSLARDAAYGYTF. The whole variable domain, filled in from reference TRBV7-9 and TRBJ1-2, reads DTGVSQNPRHKITKRGQNVTFRCDPISEHNRLYWYRQTLGQGPEFLTYFQNEAQLEKSRLLSDRFSAERPKGSFSTLEIQRTEQGDSAMYLCASSLARDAAYGYTFGSGTRLTVV.

This clonotype was counted ten times or more. The chain recombines TRBV5-5 with TRBJ2-1; D is possibly TRBD1 or TRBD2 (5 bases each). CDR1 SGHKS and CDR2 YYEKEE come from the germline V gene (reference sequence). This CDR3 region has 14 residues. The ends were cut back, 6 bases at V and 10 bases at J, with 20 bases in the middle. The CDR3 loop reads CASTLERWGGEQFF. The CDR3 nucleotides read TGTGCCAGCACCCTCGAACGCTGGGGCGGGGAGCAGTTCTTC.

This chain uses TRBV12-3 or TRBV12-4 with TRBJ2-7, with D perhaps TRBD1 or TRBD2 (5 bases each). CDR3 length equals 14 residues. Trimming left V 6 bases short and J 4 bases short, with 16 bases between. The CDR3 sequence is CASSLGVGAYEQYF. The CDR3, as DNA: TGTGCCAGCAGCCTCGGGGTTGGGGCTTACGAGCAGTACTTC.

This clonotype was seen ten or more times. The chain carries TRBV20-1 and TRBJ1-2; 10 bases line up with TRBD1. Germline CDR1 is DFQATT and CDR2 is SNEGSKA (reference sequence). V lost 7 bases to trimming and J lost 5 bases; unmatched junction nucleotides: 13. CDR3 size: 15 residues. The CDR3 sequence: CSVRDRGSIGYGYTF. The CDR3 nucleotides are TGCAGTGTGCGGGACAGGGGTTCGATCGGATATGGCTACACCTTC.

The rearrangement uses TRBV5-1 and TRBJ2-2; D call uncertain. Trimming stripped 0 bases from V and 1 base from J, with 4 bases between. The CDR3 runs 14 residues. Germline CDR1 SGHRS, CDR2 YFSETQ. The CDR3 is CASSLVQNTGELFF. CDR3 bases: TGCGCCAGCAGCTTGGTTCAGAACACCGGGGAGCTGTTTTTT.